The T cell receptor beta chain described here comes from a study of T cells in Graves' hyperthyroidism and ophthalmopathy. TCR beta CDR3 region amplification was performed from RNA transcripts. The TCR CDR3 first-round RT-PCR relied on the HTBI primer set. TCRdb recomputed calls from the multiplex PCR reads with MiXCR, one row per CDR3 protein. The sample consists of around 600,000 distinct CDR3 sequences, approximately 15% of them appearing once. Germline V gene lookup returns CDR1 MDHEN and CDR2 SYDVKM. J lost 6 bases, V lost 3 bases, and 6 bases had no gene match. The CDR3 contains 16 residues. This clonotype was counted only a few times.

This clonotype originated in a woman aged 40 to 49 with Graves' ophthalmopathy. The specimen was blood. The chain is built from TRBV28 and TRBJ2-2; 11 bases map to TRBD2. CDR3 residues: CASSFPLAGAPGELFF. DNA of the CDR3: TGTGCCAGCAGTTTCCCACTAGCGGGAGCCCCCGGGGAGCTGTTTTTT.